This T cell receptor beta chain comes out of a study of CD8 T cells in ankylosing spondylitis. Findings of the study overall: With a CD8+ phenotype, disease-linked clones were relatively rare in peripheral blood. A motif of fewer than ten highly homologous TCR beta variants was seen as apparently characteristic of ankylosing spondylitis blood.

This clonotype has ten or more counts. Its antigen is unidentified. The CDR3 covers 13 residues. The ends were cut back, 8 bases at V and 7 bases at J, with 15 bases in the middle. It was by quantitative 5'-RACE with molecular barcodes that TCR beta libraries were made. Each CDR3 protein is one row after TCRdb ran MiXCR on the 5' RACE reads. This sample carries about 260,000 distinct CDR3 sequences, 24% of them seen once, and the ten largest clones take roughly 0.67%. V and J are TRBV12-3 or TRBV12-4 and TRBJ1-5; D gene uncertain. Material: blood, either unsorted or a sorted T cell fraction (not recorded which). The sequence was collected from a male donor with ankylosing spondylitis or in good health (not recorded which). The CDR3 protein is CASAGGSKQPQHF. The CDR3 coding sequence is TGTGCCAGCGCAGGTGGTTCGAAGCAGCCCCAGCATTTT.